These 24 T cell receptor beta chains came from one sample sequenced in a study of cytomegalovirus exposure and HLA in healthy donors. It was with 60 Vbeta and 13 Jbeta primers that the PCR ran. The method was immunoSEQ multiplex PCR; TCRdb's version includes in-frame clones alone and lacks a portion of them. The sample shows 150,000 or so clones, about 80% of them seen only once. Sequenced material: PBMCs. These receptors were collected from a man aged 25 to 40 in good health and CMV-seropositive.

V gene TRBV27 combines with J gene TRBJ2-7; 7 bases match TRBD1. The V and J ends lost 6 bases and 2 bases, in that order; junction bases with no gene match: 7. Germline V lookup: CDR1 MNHEY, CDR2 SMNVEV (reference sequence). The CDR3 extends over 14 amino acids. The chain's CDR3 is CASSKGTVPYEQYF. The CDR3 region has the DNA TGTGCCAGCAGCAAGGGGACAGTACCCTACGAGCAGTACTTC.

V and J are TRBV4-1 and TRBJ1-5; TRBD1 agrees at 9 bases. The ends lost 1 base at V and 3 bases at J; junction bases unmatched: 4. The CDR3 length is 16 residues. CDR1 and CDR2 (germline): MGHRA, YSYEKL. DNA of the CDR3: TGCGCCAGCAGCCAAGCTGGGACAGGGATCAATCAGCCCCAGCATTTT. It specifies CASSQAGTGINQPQHF.

This clone was seen only a few times. This chain uses TRBV5-1 with TRBJ1-4; perhaps TRBD1 as D (5 bases). The CDR3 has 15 residues. Germline values: CDR1 SGHRS, CDR2 YFSETQ. V shed 3 bases and J shed 8 bases, with 17 bases lying between them. The CDR3 spells CASSSGDRQLEKLFF. DNA for the CDR3: TGCGCCAGCAGCTCAGGCGATCGACAGCTCGAAAAACTGTTTTTT.

CDR3 sequence: CASRGQGSGYTF. The CDR3 DNA is TGTGCCAGTAGGGGACAGGGTTCTGGCTACACCTTC. This chain links TRBV19 with TRBJ1-2, with 9 bases aligning to TRBD1. Germline V gene lookup returns CDR1 LNHDA and CDR2 SQIVND (reference sequence). There are 12 residues in the CDR3. With 6 bases clipped from V and 7 bases from J, the junction kept 3 bases outside the gene matches.

The chain combines TRBV2 with TRBJ1-2; D is unresolved. The CDR3 consists of 15 residues. The V end lost 2 bases, the J end lost 4 bases, and 14 bases lay between the germline ends. Germline V lookup: CDR1 SNHLY, CDR2 FYNNEI. The CDR3 spells CASSEQELDTYGYTF. CDR3 DNA: TGTGCCAGCAGTGAACAGGAACTTGATACCTATGGCTACACCTTC.

This sequence joins TRBV27 and TRBJ1-5, with 7 bases that match TRBD1. Per the germline V gene, CDR1 is MNHEY and CDR2 is SMNVEV (reference sequence). The CDR3 spans 14 residues. The trim removed 2 bases at V and 9 bases at J, leaving 7 bases unmatched. In nucleotides, the CDR3 is TGTGCCAGCAGTTTACGAGGGGGCGCGTGGCCCCAGCATTTT. Translated: CASSLRGGAWPQHF.

The chain combines TRBV5-6 with TRBJ2-1, with 10 bases matching TRBD2. Losses at the gene ends were 3 bases for V and 4 bases for J; bases not matched to a gene: 7. The CDR3 is made up of 16 amino acids. Germline assignment: CDR1 SGHDT and CDR2 YYEEEE. The CDR3: CASSSDSGRIYNEQFF. The CDR3 nucleotides are TGTGCCAGCAGCTCGGATAGCGGGAGGATATACAATGAGCAGTTCTTC. Using reference TRBV5-6 and TRBJ2-1 for the parts outside the CDR3, the full variable domain is DAGVTQSPTHLIKTRGQQVTLRCSPKSGHDTVSWYQQALGQGPQFIFQYYEEEERQRGNFPDRFSGHQFPNYSSELNVNALLLGDSALYLCASSSDSGRIYNEQFFGPGTRLTVL.

The chain employs TRBV28 and TRBJ2-1; 7 nucleotides match TRBD2. J gave up 3 bases and V 2 bases, and 7 bases lay outside the gene matches. This CDR3 has 16 amino acids. Germline-derived CDR1 and CDR2 are MDHEN and SYDVKM. The CDR3 spells CASSLAGELFYNEQFF. The CDR3 bases are TGTGCCAGCAGTTTAGCGGGGGAGCTCTTCTACAATGAGCAGTTCTTC.

This chain connects TRBV13 to TRBJ2-3; D possibly corresponds to TRBD2 (5 bases). Germline CDR1 is PRHDT and CDR2 is FYEKMQ (reference sequence). Trimming took 4 bases from V and 6 from J, leaving 14 bases between them. The CDR3 extends over 14 amino acids. CDR3 sequence reads: CASSSARGVDTQYF. CDR3 DNA: TGTGCCAGCAGCTCTGCTCGGGGAGTGGATACGCAGTATTTT.

J is TRBJ2-1 and V is TRBV20-1; no firm D call. This CDR3 is built from 11 residues. Trimming pared 0 bases from V and 12 bases from J, leaving 9 bases between. Per the germline V gene, CDR1 is DFQATT and CDR2 is SNEGSKA (reference sequence). The CDR3 sequence is CSARDAFGQFF. DNA for the CDR3: TGCAGTGCTAGAGATGCGTTTGGGCAGTTCTTC.

The chain is built from TRBV19 and TRBJ2-7; 11 positions agree with TRBD2. V lost 1 base and J lost 3; bases outside the gene matches: 11. The CDR3 contains 18 residues. In germline, CDR1 is LNHDA, CDR2 SQIVND (reference sequence). This chain's CDR3 is CASSIAGLGTSGFYEQYF. CDR3 nucleotide sequence: TGTGCCAGTAGTATAGCAGGGTTGGGGACTAGCGGCTTCTACGAGCAGTACTTC.

This chain joins TRBV28 and TRBJ1-4; 9 positions match TRBD1. There are 16 residues in the CDR3. Germline V gives CDR1 MDHEN, CDR2 SYDVKM. V lost 5 bases to trimming and J lost 3 bases; unmatched junction nucleotides: 7. The DNA of the CDR3 is TGTGCCAGCAGTGAGGCCGGGACAGGGTCTAATGAAAAACTGTTTTTT. It is translated as CASSEAGTGSNEKLFF.

The chain recombines TRBV28 with TRBJ1-5, with D possibly TRBD1 on 6 matching bases. The germline V and J ends were trimmed by 4 bases and 5 bases, with 12 bases remaining between them. The CDR3 contains 14 residues. The germline CDR1 and CDR2 sequences are MDHEN and SYDVKM. The CDR3 nucleotides are TGTGCCAGCAGTTACCCGGACAGATATCAGCCCCAGCATTTT. This codes for CASSYPDRYQPQHF.

This chain uses TRBV10-3 with TRBJ2-5; a possible D gene is TRBD2 (5 bases). The CDR3 runs to 15 residues. CDR1 and CDR2 (germline): ENHRY, SYGVKD. Trimming took 7 bases from V and 1 from J, leaving 16 bases between them. The CDR3 loop is CAIKDPGKPQETQYF. In nucleotides, the CDR3 is TGTGCCATCAAGGACCCGGGGAAGCCCCAAGAGACCCAGTACTTC.

The table lists this clone with a few counts. The chain combines TRBV14 with TRBJ2-7; the D gene is possibly TRBD2 (5 bases). V shed 3 bases and J shed 0 bases, with 15 bases lying between them. The CDR3 loop spans 16 amino acids. The germline CDR1 and CDR2 sequences are SGHDN and FVKESK. The CDR3 bases are TGTGCCAGCAGCCAGTCTGGGAGTACTTCCTCCTACGAGCAGTACTTC. Translating gives CASSQSGSTSSYEQYF.

This clone showed up just once. The chain is built from TRBV14 and TRBJ2-1, with 10 bases matching TRBD2. This CDR3 is built from 17 residues. In germline, CDR1 is SGHDN, CDR2 FVKESK. V was pared by 0 bases and J by 7 bases, with 9 bases of the junction left unmatched. Written as DNA, the CDR3 is TGTGCCAGCAGCCAAGATTCCCAGCGGGGGGGCGGGAATGAGCAGTTCTTC. This codes for CASSQDSQRGGGNEQFF.

J is TRBJ2-1 and V is TRBV12-5; TRBD1 matches at 7 bases. With 2 bases clipped from V and 3 bases from J, the junction kept 4 bases outside the gene matches. CDR3 length equals 15 residues. Germline V gene sequence: CDR1 LGHNT, CDR2 FRNRAP. The CDR3 is CASGLSQGDYNEQFF. The CDR3 nucleotides read TGTGCTAGTGGTTTGTCGCAGGGGGACTACAATGAGCAGTTCTTC.

As to this clone: Relative to the germline gene, one junction end is altered; a read error may explain this. The genes are TRBV11-2 and TRBJ2-1; the D gene could be TRBD1 or TRBD2 (6 bases each). There are 15 residues in the CDR3. Germline-derived CDR1 and CDR2 are SGHAT and FQNNGV. CDR3: CASSLEGGYVYEQFF. As DNA, the CDR3 is TGTGCCAGCAGCCTAGAGGGGGGTTATGTTTATGAGCAGTTCTTC.

The chain links TRBV27 to TRBJ1-1; TRBD1 is a possible D gene (6 bases). The CDR3 length is 15 residues. V was trimmed by 8 bases and J by 0 bases, leaving 16 bases between them. Per the germline V gene, CDR1 is MNHEY and CDR2 is SMNVEV (reference sequence). The CDR3 DNA reads as TGTGCCAGCTCCATGGCGGGGGGCATGAACACTGAAGCTTTCTTT. Protein: CASSMAGGMNTEAFF.

This clone has only one observation. The chain carries TRBV28 and TRBJ2-7, with 11 nucleotides matching TRBD2. Germline CDR1 is MDHEN and CDR2 is SYDVKM. The V segment lost 8 bases and the J segment 0 bases; nucleotides outside the gene matches: 15. This CDR3 comprises 18 residues. In nucleotides, the CDR3 is TGTGCCAGCCTCAATGAGCTAGCGGGAGGTCCTGCCTCCTACGAGCAGTACTTC. Translating gives CASLNELAGGPASYEQYF.

The chain joins TRBV10-3 to TRBJ1-1; D gene uncertain. Germline assignment: CDR1 ENHRY and CDR2 SYGVKD. The CDR3 extends over 16 amino acids. V was clipped by 3 bases and J by 3 bases, with 17 bases between them. As DNA, the CDR3 is TGTGCCATCAGTGAATTGGGCCTCGGGAGGGACACTGAAGCTTTCTTT. Its translation is CAISELGLGRDTEAFF.

The chain has TRBV28 and TRBJ1-2, with TRBD1 as a possible D gene (6 bases). Germline V gene lookup returns CDR1 MDHEN and CDR2 SYDVKM. V shed 2 bases and J shed 8 bases, with 12 bases lying between them. This CDR3 spans 13 amino acids. CDR3 protein: CASSLEWGGGYTF. Written as DNA, the CDR3 is TGTGCCAGCAGTTTAGAATGGGGGGGCGGCTACACCTTC.

The CDR3 sequence is CASSLMQASTDTQYF. CDR3 nucleotides: TGCGCCAGCAGCTTGATGCAGGCGAGCACAGATACGCAGTATTTT. The J gene is TRBJ2-3, the V gene TRBV5-1; D not resolved. This CDR3 has 15 residues. The V end lost 1 base, the J end lost 0 bases, and 9 bases lay between the germline ends. The germline CDR1 and CDR2 sequences are SGHRS and YFSETQ.

V gene TRBV27 combines with J gene TRBJ1-2; D perhaps matches TRBD1 (5 bases). This CDR3 has 18 residues. Germline values: CDR1 MNHEY, CDR2 SMNVEV (reference sequence). Between the trimmed V and J ends, which lost 8 bases and 0 bases, there was a span of 25 bases. The CDR3 coding sequence is TGTGCCAGCCGATCGCCCCAAGAGGGGAGGGCCTCTAACTATGGCTACACCTTC. It translates to CASRSPQEGRASNYGYTF.